The 27 T cell receptor beta chains presented below share a single source sample, sequenced in a study of blood T cell repertoires in COVID-19 (dated by TCRdb to 2020 to 2022). Library method: the immunoSEQ multiplex PCR assay. TCRdb re-hosts the immuneACCESS table, in-frame sequences only. Its copies lack some clones; in the studies checked, an unresolved V gene accounts for under half of them, and the cause for the rest is not known. The sample profile shows about 290,000 clones; more than 80% of them were found once. About 3% of the sample lies in the top ten. Source material: peripheral blood. The receptor set was obtained from a young woman with active or convalescent COVID-19.

The chain joins TRBV6-6 to TRBJ2-1, with 7 bases that match TRBD2. Trimming cost V 7 bases and J 7 bases; bases outside gene matches: 7. CDR1 and CDR2 from the germline V gene are MNHNY and SVGAGI (reference sequence). CDR3 length: 13 amino acids. This CDR3 reads CASTGLDENEQFF. The CDR3, as DNA: TGTGCCAGCACCGGACTAGATGAGAATGAGCAGTTCTTC.

The genes are TRBV27 and TRBJ1-6, with TRBD1 matching 8 bases. Germline V CDR1 and CDR2: MNHEY, SMNVEV (reference sequence). The V and J ends lost 6 bases and 4 bases, in that order; junction bases with no gene match: 8. This CDR3 is built from 16 residues. The CDR3 DNA reads as TGTGCCAGCAGCGAAATGACAGGGGAGTATAATTCACCCCTCCACTTT. Translation: CASSEMTGEYNSPLHF.

The V call is TRBV7-8, the J call TRBJ2-7; TRBD1 is a possible D gene (5 bases). Germline CDR1 and CDR2: SGHVS and FQNEAQ. Deletions cut 1 base from V and 3 bases from J, with 16 bases between. This CDR3 spans 16 amino acids. The CDR3 loop is CASSLDAVGQDYEQYF. The CDR3 DNA reads TGTGCCAGCAGCTTAGATGCGGTGGGGCAGGACTACGAGCAGTACTTC. The full variable domain, with the rest looked up from reference TRBV7-8 and TRBJ2-7, is GAGVSQSPRYKVAKRGQDVALRCDPISGHVSLFWYQQALGQGPEFLTYFQNEAQLDKSGLPSDRFFAERPEGSVSTLKIQRTQQEDSAVYLCASSLDAVGQDYEQYFGPGTRLTVT.

This clone appeared a single time. V is TRBV27 and J is TRBJ2-7; 9 bases are shared with TRBD1. The V segment lost 5 bases and the J segment 4 bases; nucleotides outside the gene matches: 6. The germline V gene has CDR1 MNHEY and CDR2 SMNVEV (reference sequence). The CDR3 covers 14 residues. CDR3: CASSPGTGKYEQYF. As DNA, the CDR3 is TGTGCCAGCAGTCCCGGGACAGGGAAGTACGAGCAGTACTTC.

The V gene is TRBV28, the J gene TRBJ2-1; 8 bases align to TRBD1. The germline V gene encodes CDR1 MDHEN and CDR2 SYDVKM. The V gene end was trimmed by 2 bases and the J gene end by 9 bases; junction bases not matched to a gene: 0. This CDR3 contains 12 residues. The CDR3 here is CASSLQGAEQFF. DNA of the CDR3: TGTGCCAGCAGTTTACAGGGGGCTGAGCAGTTCTTC. Supplemented by reference TRBV28 and TRBJ2-1, the full variable domain reads DVKVTQSSRYLVKRTGEKVFLECVQDMDHENMFWYRQDPGLGLRLIYFSYDVKMKEKGDIPEGYSVSREKKERFSLILESASTNQTSMYLCASSLQGAEQFFGPGTRLTVL.

The chain has TRBV11-3 and TRBJ2-1, with D tentatively TRBD1 (6 bases). V was cut by 3 bases and J by 10 bases, with 16 bases left in between. The CDR3 covers 14 residues. Germline values: CDR1 SGHNT, CDR2 YENEEA. CDR3 residues: CASSFLRGSGEQFF. CDR3 nucleotide sequence: TGTGCCAGCAGCTTTCTCAGGGGTTCGGGGGAGCAGTTCTTC.

The chain has TRBV6-5 and TRBJ2-5; 10 bases line up with TRBD2. The CDR3 extends over 14 amino acids. Unmatched junction bases numbered 5, after V lost 5 bases and J lost 5 bases. Germline V lookup: CDR1 MNHEY, CDR2 SVGAGI. Here the CDR3 DNA reads TGTGCCAGCAGTCCTAGCGGGGGAGGGGAGACCCAGTACTTC. Translating gives CASSPSGGGETQYF.

The J gene is TRBJ1-1, the V gene TRBV19; D is unclear. Deletions cut 9 bases from V and 4 bases from J, with 15 bases between. The CDR3 runs 13 residues. CDR1 is LNHDA, CDR2 SQIVND, per germline (reference sequence). The CDR3, as DNA: TGTGCCAGCTACGACATCGGGGTCACTGAAGCTTTCTTT. Its translation is CASYDIGVTEAFF.

The chain combines TRBV27 with TRBJ2-2, with 8 positions matching TRBD1. V shed 6 bases and J 0 bases; nucleotides not matched to a gene: 3. Germline V gene data show CDR1 as MNHEY and CDR2 as SMNVEV (reference sequence). The CDR3 has 15 residues. The CDR3 DNA follows: TGTGCCAGCAGGCTACAGGGGGCGAACACCGGGGAGCTGTTTTTT. Translated, it gives CASRLQGANTGELFF.

The chain recombines TRBV5-4 with TRBJ1-2, with 9 bases matching TRBD1. V shed 5 bases, J shed 3 bases, and the junction held 8 bases outside the gene matches. This CDR3 spans 15 amino acids. CDR1 and CDR2 from the germline V gene are SGHNT and YYREEE (reference sequence). CDR3 nucleotides: TGTGCCAGCAGTCCAGGGACAGGGATGGACTATGGCTACACCTTC. It specifies CASSPGTGMDYGYTF.

The sample holds one count of this clone. The genes are TRBV5-1 and TRBJ2-3; D is undetermined. The germline gives CDR1 SGHRS, CDR2 YFSETQ. The V gene lost 4 bases and the J gene lost 1 base, with 4 bases spanning the gap. The CDR3 runs 12 residues. This CDR3 reads CASSPGTDTQYF. For the CDR3, the DNA is TGCGCCAGCAGCCCAGGCACAGATACGCAGTATTTT.

J is TRBJ1-2 and V is TRBV27; weak D call: TRBD1 (6 bases). Trimming left V 4 bases short and J 3 bases short, with 9 bases between. Germline-derived CDR1 and CDR2 are MNHEY and SMNVEV (reference sequence). The CDR3 extends over 13 amino acids. This CDR3 reads CASSSGTYYGYTF. The DNA of the CDR3 is TGTGCCAGCAGTTCCGGGACATACTATGGCTACACCTTC.

V is TRBV6-1 and J is TRBJ1-2; D is unresolved. CDR3 size: 13 residues. Trimming took off 0 bases at V and 7 bases at J, with 9 bases between the two ends. The V gene's germline CDR1 is MNHNS and CDR2 SASEGT. CDR3 DNA: TGTGCCAGCAGTGAAGCGCGTCCGAGTGGCTACACCTTC. Translating gives CASSEARPSGYTF.

This chain connects TRBV29-1 to TRBJ1-5; 7 positions match TRBD1. CDR1 SQVTM and CDR2 ANQGSEA come from the germline V gene. The CDR3 is 15 amino acids. V trimming: 5 bases; J trimming: 4 bases; junction bases outside the gene matches: 11. The CDR3 sequence is CSVPARDRRNQPQHF. The CDR3 DNA reads as TGCAGCGTTCCCGCACGGGACAGAAGAAATCAGCCCCAGCATTTT.

The chain employs TRBV25-1 and TRBJ2-1; the match to TRBD2 covers 9 bases. Germline V gene lookup returns CDR1 MGHDK and CDR2 SYGVNS. J was trimmed by 5 bases and V by 3 bases; bases with no gene match: 5. This CDR3 is 15 amino acids long. DNA for the CDR3: TGTGCCAGCAGTGATCTTAGCGGGGGTGACAATGAGCAGTTCTTC. It specifies CASSDLSGGDNEQFF.

The rearrangement uses TRBV11-2 and TRBJ1-2; perhaps TRBD1 as D (6 bases). The CDR3 runs to 15 residues. Between the trimmed V and J ends, which lost 1 base and 11 bases, there was a span of 20 bases. The germline CDR1 and CDR2 sequences are SGHAT and FQNNGV. In DNA form, the CDR3 reads TGTGCCAGCAGCTTAGTCCGGGACACCTTGCCAGGATACACCTTC. It codes for CASSLVRDTLPGYTF. The whole variable domain, remainder taken from reference TRBV11-2 and TRBJ1-2, is EAGVAQSPRYKIIEKRQSVAFWCNPISGHATLYWYQQILGQGPKLLIQFQNNGVVDDSQLPKDRFSAERLKGVDSTLKIQPAKLEDSAVYLCASSLVRDTLPGYTFGSGTRLTVV.

The rearrangement links TRBV2 to TRBJ1-2; 9 bases align to TRBD1. Looked up from germline, CDR1 is SNHLY and CDR2 is FYNNEI. V was pared by 5 bases and J by 8 bases, with 6 bases of the junction left unmatched. CDR3 length: 13 amino acids. As DNA, the CDR3 is TGTGCCAGCAGTCAAACAGGGGGCAGGGGCTACACCTTC. This gives the protein CASSQTGGRGYTF.

The chain couples TRBV18 to TRBJ1-2; 9 bases line up with TRBD1. The germline V gene encodes CDR1 KGHSH and CDR2 LQKENI. There are 14 residues in the CDR3. With V trimmed by 6 bases and J by 7 bases, 9 bases remained unmatched. The CDR3 DNA is TGTGCCAGCTCCCAGGGACAGGGATCGGTTGGCTACACCTTC. Translation gives CASSQGQGSVGYTF.

V is TRBV28 and J is TRBJ1-2, with D uncertain. Germline assignment: CDR1 MDHEN and CDR2 SYDVKM. The V gene lost 2 bases and the J gene lost 3 bases, with 7 bases spanning the gap. The CDR3 runs 13 residues. The CDR3 coding sequence is TGTGCCAGCAGTTTACCCCAATACTATGGCTACACCTTC. As protein: CASSLPQYYGYTF.

This sequence joins TRBV7-6 and TRBJ2-2, with D maybe TRBD2 (6 bases). The CDR3 totals 16 residues. Germline V gene sequence: CDR1 SGHVS, CDR2 FNYEAQ. Trimming cost V 1 base and J 5 bases, with 14 bases left between them. The CDR3 loop is CASSLESPGRTGELFF. The CDR3 nucleotides are TGTGCCAGCAGCTTAGAATCTCCGGGGAGGACCGGGGAGCTGTTTTTT.

V usage is TRBV5-3 and J usage is TRBJ2-5; 10 positions match TRBD1. TRBV5-3 carries the ORF label, with uncertain function. V lost 2 bases and J lost 1; bases outside the gene matches: 17. CDR3 length equals 20 residues. The CDR3 sequence is CARSFSPAAGTGEPQETQYF. DNA for the CDR3: TGTGCCAGAAGCTTTTCACCCGCCGCCGGGACAGGGGAGCCCCAAGAGACCCAGTACTTC.

This chain links TRBV20-1 with TRBJ1-5; D call uncertain. Germline assignment: CDR1 DFQATT and CDR2 SNEGSKA (reference sequence). The germline V and J ends were trimmed by 6 bases and 4 bases, with 16 bases remaining between them. CDR3 length equals 14 residues. For the CDR3, the DNA is TGCAGTGCGAGTCCGGGAACCCCTAATCAGCCCCAGCATTTT. Translation gives CSASPGTPNQPQHF.

The V gene is TRBV6-5, the J gene TRBJ1-2; D is unresolved. V lost 0 bases to trimming and J lost 4 bases, with 15 bases between them. This CDR3 spans 16 amino acids. CDR1 is MNHEY, CDR2 SVGAGI, per germline. The CDR3 loop is CASSYSPGELFYGYTF. The CDR3 DNA sequence: TGTGCCAGCAGTTACTCTCCCGGAGAGCTATTCTATGGCTACACCTTC.

The chain has TRBV28 and TRBJ2-3; TRBD2 aligns across 9 bases. The V gene end was trimmed by 0 bases and the J gene end by 4 bases; junction bases not matched to a gene: 5. The CDR3 length is 16 residues. Germline V lookup: CDR1 MDHEN, CDR2 SYDVKM. The CDR3 nucleotides read TGTGCCAGCAGTTTATGGGGCGGGGGGGCTGCAGATACGCAGTATTTT. It codes for CASSLWGGGAADTQYF.

The chain employs TRBV5-6 and TRBJ2-7, with D possibly matching TRBD1 (5 bases). The CDR3 contains 14 residues. Germline V gene sequence: CDR1 SGHDT, CDR2 YYEEEE. Deletions cut 2 bases from V and 4 bases from J, with 13 bases between. The DNA of the CDR3 is TGTGCCAGCAGCTTAAGGGGCCGGAAATACGAGCAGTACTTC. Encoded protein: CASSLRGRKYEQYF.

The sample holds one count of this clone. The chain links TRBV30 to TRBJ1-1, with a possible D match to TRBD1 (5 bases). Deletions cut 3 bases from V and 5 bases from J, with 19 bases between. The germline CDR1 and CDR2 sequences are GTSNPN and SVGIG (reference sequence). CDR3 length: 15 residues. This CDR3 is CAWSFRGTGRTEAFF. CDR3 bases: TGTGCCTGGAGCTTTCGGGGGACGGGGAGGACTGAAGCTTTCTTT.

The table lists this clone with a count of one. V and J are TRBV11-1 and TRBJ2-1; weak D call: TRBD2 (5 bases). V was shortened by 3 bases and J by 0 bases, with 12 bases between the two germline ends. Germline CDR1 and CDR2: SGHAT and FQDESV (reference sequence). CDR3 size: 16 residues. CDR3 DNA: TGTGCCAGCAGCTTTCGCGGACTGACCTCCTACAATGAGCAGTTCTTC. The encoded protein is CASSFRGLTSYNEQFF.